This TCR beta chain is from a study of blood T cell repertoires in COVID-19. The data were produced by immunoSEQ multiplex PCR, yet TCRdb's version contains in-frame clones alone and is incomplete. Among 45,000 to 55,000 clones, about nine tenths were seen once, and the ten largest hold about 7.7%. Germline V gives CDR1 LNHDA, CDR2 SQIVND (reference sequence). This CDR3 contains 13 residues. Trimming left V 3 bases short and J 11 bases short, with 14 bases between. Material for sequencing was peripheral blood. The genes are TRBV19 and TRBJ2-1, with D possibly TRBD1 on 5 matching bases. The TCR sequence derives from a woman aged 40 to 49 with active COVID-19. The CDR3 reads CASSIQGAVKQFF. The CDR3 DNA reads TGTGCCAGTAGTATTCAAGGGGCGGTTAAGCAGTTCTTC.